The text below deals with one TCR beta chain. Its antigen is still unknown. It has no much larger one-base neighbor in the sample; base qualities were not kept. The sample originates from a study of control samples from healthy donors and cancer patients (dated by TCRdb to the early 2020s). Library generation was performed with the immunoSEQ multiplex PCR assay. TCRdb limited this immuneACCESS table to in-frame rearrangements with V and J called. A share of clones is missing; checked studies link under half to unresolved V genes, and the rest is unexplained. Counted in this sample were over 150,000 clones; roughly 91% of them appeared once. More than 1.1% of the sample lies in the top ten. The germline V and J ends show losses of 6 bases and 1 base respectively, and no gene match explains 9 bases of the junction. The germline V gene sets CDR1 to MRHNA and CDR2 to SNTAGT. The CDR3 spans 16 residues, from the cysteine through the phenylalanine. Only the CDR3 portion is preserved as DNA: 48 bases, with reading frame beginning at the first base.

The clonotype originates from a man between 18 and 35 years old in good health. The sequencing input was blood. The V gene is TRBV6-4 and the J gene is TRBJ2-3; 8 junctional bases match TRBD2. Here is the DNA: TGTGCCAGCAGGGAACGGGGGGGCCGTGGCACAGATACGCAGTATTTT. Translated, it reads CASRERGGRGTDTQYF.